Following are 27 T cell receptor beta chains from one sample sequenced in a study of T-cell reconstitution after alpha-beta-depleted transplantation in children. Molecular barcoding with unique molecular identifiers was used for the TCRbeta library. A single record per CDR3 protein comes from TCRdb applying MiXCR to the PCR reads. The data show about 610,000 distinct CDR3 sequences, more than 9% seen once. The sample in question was PBMCs from the stem cell graft donor, obtained from the stem cell graft. The receptors here all came from a human donor who donated a stem cell graft to a child with acute myeloid leukemia.

This clonotype was counted ten times or more. The chain employs TRBV3-1 and TRBJ2-2; 7 nucleotides agree with TRBD1. The CDR3 totals 14 residues. Per germline, CDR1 LGHDT and CDR2 YNNKEL (reference sequence). V gave up 10 bases and J gave up 4 bases; unmatched junction bases: 9. The CDR3 DNA sequence: TGTGCCACCTTGAGGACAGGTGGCACCGGGGAGCTGTTTTTT. Translated, it gives CATLRTGGTGELFF.

CDR3 nucleotides: TGTGCCAGCAGTGAAGGACAGGTTAGATCTGGGGCCAACGTCCTGACTTTC. Translating gives CASSEGQVRSGANVLTF. The chain has TRBV2 and TRBJ2-6; D might be TRBD1 (6 bases). Germline-derived CDR1 and CDR2 are SNHLY and FYNNEI. This CDR3 has 17 residues. With 1 base removed from V and 1 base from J, the gap between germline ends came to 11 bases.

This clonotype was observed many times. The chain joins TRBV29-1 to TRBJ2-7, with a tentative D call TRBD1 (6 bases). V was shortened by 3 bases and J by 8 bases, with 11 bases between the two germline ends. The CDR3 runs to 11 residues. The germline V gene has CDR1 SQVTM and CDR2 ANQGSEA. The CDR3 reads CSVEGDNKQYF. CDR3 DNA sequence: TGCAGCGTTGAGGGGGACAACAAGCAGTACTTC.

This clonotype has more than one count but fewer than ten. The V call is TRBV5-1, the J call TRBJ1-4, with 12 bases matching TRBD1. V was clipped by 5 bases and J by 8 bases; unmatched bases: 10. The germline CDR1 and CDR2 sequences are SGHRS and YFSETQ. CDR3 size: 16 residues. The CDR3 here is CASRPGTGGSGEKLFF. The CDR3 DNA reads as TGCGCCAGCAGGCCCGGGACAGGGGGCTCAGGAGAAAAACTGTTTTTT.

This clonotype was seen more than once but under ten times. V is TRBV29-1 and J is TRBJ2-7; 9 nucleotides match TRBD1. V shed 1 base, J shed 2 bases, and the junction held 6 bases outside the gene matches. CDR1 and CDR2 (germline): SQVTM, ANQGSEA. The CDR3 runs 15 residues. CDR3 residues: CSVEAPGTGTYEQYF. The CDR3 DNA sequence: TGCAGCGTTGAAGCTCCCGGGACAGGGACCTACGAGCAGTACTTC.

This clonotype was seen a few times. This chain joins TRBV7-2 and TRBJ2-7; no definite D call. In germline, CDR1 is SGHTA, CDR2 FQGNSA. Trimming stripped 1 base from V and 1 base from J, with 8 bases between. This CDR3 is 14 amino acids long. The CDR3 spells CASSLVDRSYEQYF. The CDR3, as DNA: TGTGCCAGCAGCTTAGTGGACCGGTCCTACGAGCAGTACTTC.

The sample holds many counts of this clonotype. As DNA, the CDR3 is TGCGCCAGCAGCCAAGAAGGGTTCCAGGGCAATGAGCAGTTCTTC. Amino acids: CASSQEGFQGNEQFF. The V and J genes are TRBV4-3 and TRBJ2-1; maybe TRBD1 (5 bases). CDR1 is LGHNA and CDR2 is YSLEER in the germline V gene. Trimming cost V 0 bases and J 6 bases, with 12 bases left between them. This CDR3 has 15 amino acids.

The chain combines TRBV4-3 with TRBJ2-7; D possibly corresponds to TRBD1 (5 bases). Germline lookup yields CDR1 LGHNA and CDR2 YSLEER. V dropped 0 bases and J dropped 5 bases, with 14 bases sitting between them. This CDR3 region has 15 residues. The CDR3 is CASSQELQVTHEQYF. The CDR3 coding sequence is TGCGCCAGCAGCCAAGAGTTACAGGTCACACACGAGCAGTACTTC.

In this sample, this clonotype turned up a few times. This chain links TRBV5-1 with TRBJ1-2; D gene ambiguous. V shed 0 bases and J shed 6 bases, with 9 bases lying between them. Germline assignment: CDR1 SGHRS and CDR2 YFSETQ. This CDR3 comprises 13 residues. CDR3 sequence reads: CASSLEKVHGYTF. The CDR3 DNA follows: TGCGCCAGCAGCTTGGAGAAGGTCCATGGCTACACCTTC. Drawing the rest from reference TRBV5-1 and TRBJ1-2, the complete variable domain is KAGVTQTPRYLIKTRGQQVTLSCSPISGHRSVSWYQQTPGQGLQFLFEYFSETQRNKGNFPGRFSGRQFSNSRSEMNVSTLELGDSALYLCASSLEKVHGYTFGSGTRLTVV.

CDR3 region: CASSPNRDRYNEQFF. CDR3 DNA sequence: TGTGCCAGCAGCCCGAACCGGGACAGGTACAATGAGCAGTTCTTC. The rearrangement uses TRBV7-9 and TRBJ2-1; TRBD1 aligns across 8 bases. Trimming removed 5 bases from V and 4 bases from J; junction bases left unmatched: 7. The germline V gene has CDR1 SEHNR and CDR2 FQNEAQ (reference sequence). The CDR3 spans 15 residues.

There are a few counts of this clonotype. This chain links TRBV9 with TRBJ2-7; D not resolved. This CDR3 spans 13 amino acids. V lost 0 bases and J 3 bases, leaving 7 bases between the germline ends. Germline lookup yields CDR1 SGDLS and CDR2 YYNGEE. The CDR3 spells CASSVADSYEQYF. In nucleotides, the CDR3 is TGTGCCAGCAGCGTAGCTGATAGCTACGAGCAGTACTTC.

The V and J genes are TRBV29-1 and TRBJ1-3; 9 bases line up with TRBD1. Trimming cost V 5 bases and J 8 bases; bases outside gene matches: 4. Germline lookup yields CDR1 SQVTM and CDR2 ANQGSEA. This CDR3 has 12 residues. CDR3 protein: CSVLGQGYTIYF. CDR3 DNA: TGCAGCGTTCTGGGACAGGGCTACACCATATATTTT.

Remarks on this clonotype: A much larger clone sits a single nucleotide away, making a read error possible. CDR3 DNA: TGTGCCAGCAGCCAAGGGTTGGCGGGAGGGCCGGAAGATACGCATTATTTT. Protein: CASSQGLAGGPEDTHYF. The rearrangement uses TRBV3-1 and TRBJ2-3; 9 bases fit TRBD2. The CDR3 covers 17 residues. In germline, CDR1 is LGHDT, CDR2 YNNKEL (reference sequence).

The rearrangement uses TRBV5-1 and TRBJ1-1, with a tentative D call TRBD1 (5 bases). Germline V CDR1 and CDR2: SGHRS, YFSETQ. The CDR3 consists of 15 residues. The V and J ends lost 0 bases and 5 bases respectively, with 14 bases between them. The CDR3 loop is CASSLGFGGGTEAFF. The CDR3 DNA reads TGCGCCAGCAGCTTGGGCTTTGGGGGTGGGACTGAAGCTTTCTTT.

The rearrangement joins TRBV19 to TRBJ1-2; the D gene is possibly TRBD1 (5 bases). Germline V gene data show CDR1 as LNHDA and CDR2 as SQIVND (reference sequence). The CDR3 contains 14 residues. Trimming shortened V by 2 bases and J by 8 bases, and 15 bases separated the two germline ends. CDR3 residues: CASSIIPGGDGYTF. The CDR3 nucleotides read TGTGCCAGTAGTATAATTCCGGGAGGGGACGGCTACACCTTC.

This clonotype was found many times. The chain has TRBV2 and TRBJ1-1; D gene uncertain. The V end lost 1 base, the J end lost 7 bases, and 10 bases lay between the germline ends. This CDR3 has 13 amino acids. The germline CDR1 and CDR2 sequences are SNHLY and FYNNEI. CDR3: CASSEDRSDEAFF. CDR3 in DNA: TGTGCCAGCAGTGAAGATAGGTCAGATGAAGCTTTCTTT.

This clonotype was detected only a few times. V is TRBV5-1 and J is TRBJ2-1, with 8 bases identical to TRBD2. This CDR3 contains 14 residues. Trimming took 1 base from V and 6 from J; bases not matched to a gene: 3. The germline CDR1 and CDR2 sequences are SGHRS and YFSETQ. In DNA form, the CDR3 reads TGCGCCAGCAGCTTGCGGGAGGGCCCCAATGAGCAGTTCTTC. Protein: CASSLREGPNEQFF. Combining the CDR3 with reference TRBV5-1 and TRBJ2-1 gives the whole variable domain KAGVTQTPRYLIKTRGQQVTLSCSPISGHRSVSWYQQTPGQGLQFLFEYFSETQRNKGNFPGRFSGRQFSNSRSEMNVSTLELGDSALYLCASSLREGPNEQFFGPGTRLTVL.

The V call is TRBV3-1, the J call TRBJ2-2; 9 nucleotides line up with TRBD1. The ends lost 4 bases at V and 4 bases at J; junction bases unmatched: 13. The CDR3 contains 18 residues. Germline V lookup: CDR1 LGHDT, CDR2 YNNKEL (reference sequence). The chain's CDR3 is CASSLFFLGDRATGELFF. In DNA form, the CDR3 reads TGTGCCAGCAGCCTATTCTTTCTCGGGGACAGGGCCACCGGGGAGCTGTTTTTT.

This rearrangement joins TRBV20-1 to TRBJ2-4; no clear D. Trimming removed 0 bases from V and 6 bases from J, with 6 bases in between. This CDR3 contains 12 residues. Germline assignment: CDR1 DFQATT and CDR2 SNEGSKA (reference sequence). This CDR3 is CSARDAPNIQYF. DNA for the CDR3: TGCAGTGCTAGAGATGCCCCAAACATTCAGTACTTC.

This clonotype was observed a few times. This chain uses TRBV27 with TRBJ2-2; D remains ambiguous. Germline CDR1 reads MNHEY; CDR2 reads SMNVEV (reference sequence). V was clipped by 0 bases and J by 6 bases, with 11 bases between them. CDR3 length equals 15 residues. DNA of the CDR3: TGTGCCAGCAGTTTATCTGGGGTGGTCCCCGGGGAGCTGTTTTTT. As protein: CASSLSGVVPGELFF.

In this sample, this clonotype turned up a few times. The chain couples TRBV5-6 to TRBJ2-1, with 9 nucleotides matching TRBD1. The CDR3 runs 18 residues. The germline gives CDR1 SGHDT, CDR2 YYEEEE. Trimming cost V 7 bases and J 5 bases; bases outside gene matches: 19. CDR3 loop: CASSDLGQGIGTDNEQFF. The CDR3 bases are TGTGCCAGCTCTGACTTGGGACAGGGTATTGGGACAGACAATGAGCAGTTCTTC.

This clonotype was seen only a few times. The CDR3 sequence is CASSREPYLTGELFF. The DNA of the CDR3 is TGTGCCAGCAGCCGCGAACCCTACCTCACCGGGGAGCTGTTTTTT. The chain recombines TRBV12-3 or TRBV12-4 with TRBJ2-2; D remains unclear. This CDR3 comprises 15 residues. V was cut by 6 bases and J by 4 bases, with 15 bases left in between.

The chain employs TRBV20-1 and TRBJ2-1; no reliable D call. Germline-derived CDR1 and CDR2 are DFQATT and SNEGSKA (reference sequence). The CDR3 has 15 residues. Trimming pared 3 bases from V and 0 bases from J, leaving 12 bases between. CDR3 nucleotides: TGCAGTGCTAGTCCGGACCGCCCCTCCTACAATGAGCAGTTCTTC. This gives the protein CSASPDRPSYNEQFF.

This clonotype was recorded many times. The V call is TRBV12-3 or TRBV12-4, the J call TRBJ1-5; TRBD1 is a possible D gene (6 bases). The CDR3 extends over 14 amino acids. Trimming removed 4 bases from V and 1 base from J, with 8 bases in between. In DNA, the CDR3 is TGTGCCAGCAGTTGGGGGGCGAGCAATCAGCCCCAGCATTTT. It encodes CASSWGASNQPQHF.

V gene TRBV6-4 combines with J gene TRBJ1-2; D might be TRBD1 (6 bases). The ends were cut back, 7 bases at V and 0 bases at J, with 12 bases in the middle. CDR3 length: 14 residues. From germline, CDR1 is MRHNA and CDR2 SNTAGT. The CDR3 DNA sequence: TGTGCCAGCATTGGACAGCCTCCTAACTATGGCTACACCTTC. Translation gives CASIGQPPNYGYTF.

The chain links TRBV12-3 or TRBV12-4 to TRBJ2-7, with 7 bases lining up with TRBD2. V shed 5 bases, J shed 2 bases, and the junction held 9 bases outside the gene matches. The CDR3 contains 15 residues. CDR3 loop: CASSKLSGWAYEQYF. In DNA form, the CDR3 reads TGTGCCAGCAGTAAACTTAGCGGGTGGGCCTACGAGCAGTACTTC.

This clonotype was counted ten times or more. The V gene is TRBV2, the J gene TRBJ2-5; possible D gene TRBD2, 6 bases. The germline V and J ends were trimmed by 10 bases and 7 bases, with 16 bases remaining between them. In germline, CDR1 is SNHLY, CDR2 FYNNEI. The CDR3 sequence is 12 residues long. The CDR3 region is CAISSVGGTQYF. The CDR3 DNA sequence: TGTGCCATATCTAGCGTTGGGGGGACCCAGTACTTC.